The present T cell receptor beta chain was sequenced within a study of neoadjuvant anti-PD-1 for oral cavity cancer. About the study: Before surgery, most patients got three to four biweekly 3 mg/kg nivolumab doses. Patients without progression received a fourth nivolumab dose around day 43, then surgical resection on days 50-56.

Time point defined: after neoadjuvant nivolumab, at surgical resection. V trimming: 7 bases; J trimming: 2 bases; junction bases outside the gene matches: 4. Germline V gene data show CDR1 as SGHRS and CDR2 as YFSETQ. The CDR3 covers 13 residues. Libraries were prepared by immunoSEQ multiplex PCR; TCRdb keeps only in-frame clonotypes and omits some of them. The sample holds roughly 32,000 clones, around four fifths seen once. The starting material was PBMCs, obtained after nivolumab (anti-PD-1) treatment. This chain connects TRBV5-1 to TRBJ2-3; 7 bases map to TRBD1. This TCR was recovered from a person aged 40-85 years with oral cavity squamous cell carcinoma. The DNA of the CDR3 is TGCGCCAGCCACACAGGGGACACAGATACGCAGTATTTT. Protein sequence: CASHTGDTDTQYF. Using reference TRBV5-1 and TRBJ2-3 for the parts outside the CDR3, the full variable domain is KAGVTQTPRYLIKTRGQQVTLSCSPISGHRSVSWYQQTPGQGLQFLFEYFSETQRNKGNFPGRFSGRQFSNSRSEMNVSTLELGDSALYLCASHTGDTDTQYFGPGTRLTVL.